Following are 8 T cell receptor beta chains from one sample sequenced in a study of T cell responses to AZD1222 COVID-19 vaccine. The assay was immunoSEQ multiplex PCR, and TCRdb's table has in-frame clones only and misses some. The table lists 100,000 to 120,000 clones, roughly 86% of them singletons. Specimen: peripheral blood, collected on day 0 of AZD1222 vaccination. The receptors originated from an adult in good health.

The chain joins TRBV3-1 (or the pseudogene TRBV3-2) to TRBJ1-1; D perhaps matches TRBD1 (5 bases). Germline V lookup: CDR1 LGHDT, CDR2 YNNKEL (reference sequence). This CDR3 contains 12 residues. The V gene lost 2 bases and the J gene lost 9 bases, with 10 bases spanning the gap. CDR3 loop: CASSQRGTKAFF. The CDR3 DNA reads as TGTGCCAGCAGCCAAAGGGGCACAAAAGCTTTCTTT.

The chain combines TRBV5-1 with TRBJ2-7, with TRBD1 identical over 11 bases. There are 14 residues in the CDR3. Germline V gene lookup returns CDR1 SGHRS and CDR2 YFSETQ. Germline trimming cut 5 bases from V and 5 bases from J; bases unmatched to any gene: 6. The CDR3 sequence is CASRSRDRGDEQYF. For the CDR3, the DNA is TGCGCCAGCAGGTCCCGGGACAGGGGGGACGAGCAGTACTTC.

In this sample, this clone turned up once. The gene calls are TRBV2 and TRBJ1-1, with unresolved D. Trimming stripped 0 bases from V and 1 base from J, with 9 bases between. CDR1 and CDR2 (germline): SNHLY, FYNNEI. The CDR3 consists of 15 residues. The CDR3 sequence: CASSEARHPNTEAFF. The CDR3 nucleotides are TGTGCCAGCAGTGAAGCGAGACACCCGAACACTGAAGCTTTCTTT.

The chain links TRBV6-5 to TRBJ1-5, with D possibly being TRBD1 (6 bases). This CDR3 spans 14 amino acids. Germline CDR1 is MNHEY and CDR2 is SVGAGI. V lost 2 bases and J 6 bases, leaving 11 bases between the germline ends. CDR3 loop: CASSYDRSSQPQHF. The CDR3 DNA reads TGTGCCAGCAGTTACGACAGGTCTAGTCAGCCCCAGCATTTT.

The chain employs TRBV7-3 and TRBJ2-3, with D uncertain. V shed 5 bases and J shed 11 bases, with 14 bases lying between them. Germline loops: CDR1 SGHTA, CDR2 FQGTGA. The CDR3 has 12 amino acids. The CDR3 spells CASSAFSGWQYF. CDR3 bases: TGTGCCAGCAGCGCCTTCTCGGGTTGGCAGTATTTT.

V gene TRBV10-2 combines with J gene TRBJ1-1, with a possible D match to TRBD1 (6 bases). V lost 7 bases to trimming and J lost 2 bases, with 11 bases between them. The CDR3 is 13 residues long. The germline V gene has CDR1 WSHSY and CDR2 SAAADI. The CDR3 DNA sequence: TGCGCCAGCATGAGGACAGCCAACACTGAAGCTTTCTTT. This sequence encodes CASMRTANTEAFF.

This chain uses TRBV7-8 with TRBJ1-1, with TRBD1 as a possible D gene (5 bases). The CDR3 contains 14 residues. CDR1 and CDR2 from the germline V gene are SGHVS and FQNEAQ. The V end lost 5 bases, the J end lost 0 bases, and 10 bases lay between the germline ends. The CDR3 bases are TGTGCCAGCAGCCGAGGGGCGGTGAACACTGAAGCTTTCTTT. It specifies CASSRGAVNTEAFF.

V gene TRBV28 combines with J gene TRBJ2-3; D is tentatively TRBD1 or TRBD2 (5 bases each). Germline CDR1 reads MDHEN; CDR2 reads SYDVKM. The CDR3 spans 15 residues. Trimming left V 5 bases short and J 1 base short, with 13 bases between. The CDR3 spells CASSAPGAGTDTQYF. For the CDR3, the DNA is TGTGCCAGCAGTGCCCCCGGGGCGGGCACAGATACGCAGTATTTT.